This TCR beta chain came from a study of cytomegalovirus exposure and HLA in healthy donors. The PCR was carried out with 60 Vbeta primers and 13 Jbeta primers. Profiling relied on immunoSEQ multiplex PCR, and the TCRdb table lists in-frame clones only, not all of them. The repertoire holds some 180,000 clones, with 70% to 80% as singletons. Broader study findings: Most TCR sequences were seen very rarely across donors, but some public TCRs occurred in many.

The germline CDR1 and CDR2 sequences are SGHDT and YYEEEE. V lost 10 bases, J lost 2 bases, and 18 bases lay in between. The CDR3 has 14 residues. With respect to this clone: Its antigen is currently unknown.

This chain links TRBV5-6 with TRBJ1-2; possible D gene TRBD1, 5 bases. The sequence was obtained from a woman aged 30 to 39 in good health and CMV-seropositive. Input material: PBMCs. The CDR3 reads CASQKSQGNYGYTF. In DNA form, the CDR3 reads TGTGCCTCCCAAAAGTCGCAGGGCAACTATGGCTACACCTTC.